Here is one T cell receptor beta chain with its context. Per the original methods: It was from reference gene primer amplification that nucleated cell counts were estimated. This table comes from immunoSEQ multiplex PCR, and its TCRdb copy is limited to in-frame clones, with some not included. V and J calls and clone size follow that table, whereas D and trimming were derived from the DNA. The table records 300,000 or so clones, roughly 80% of them present only once. The sample is drawn from a study of blood T cell repertoires in COVID-19. Study-level information: Samples of COVID-19 (acute and convalescent) were obtained from the United States, Italy and Spain. The cDNA or gDNA used as material had been derived from T cells, B-cell-depleted T cells, or PBMCs.

The germline gives CDR1 SGHRS, CDR2 YFSETQ. The CDR3 sequence is 18 residues long. V was pared by 4 bases and J by 4 bases, with 16 bases of the junction left unmatched. Sequencing was performed on peripheral blood. This TCR was sampled from a woman in her fifties or sixties with active or convalescent COVID-19. The J gene is TRBJ2-3, the V gene TRBV5-1; 9 nucleotides agree with TRBD1. The CDR3 is CASSARDREVYAADTQYF. In DNA, the CDR3 is TGCGCCAGCAGCGCCCGGGACAGGGAGGTTTATGCGGCAGATACGCAGTATTTT. The whole variable domain, remainder taken from reference TRBV5-1 and TRBJ2-3, is KAGVTQTPRYLIKTRGQQVTLSCSPISGHRSVSWYQQTPGQGLQFLFEYFSETQRNKGNFPGRFSGRQFSNSRSEMNVSTLELGDSALYLCASSARDREVYAADTQYFGPGTRLTVL.